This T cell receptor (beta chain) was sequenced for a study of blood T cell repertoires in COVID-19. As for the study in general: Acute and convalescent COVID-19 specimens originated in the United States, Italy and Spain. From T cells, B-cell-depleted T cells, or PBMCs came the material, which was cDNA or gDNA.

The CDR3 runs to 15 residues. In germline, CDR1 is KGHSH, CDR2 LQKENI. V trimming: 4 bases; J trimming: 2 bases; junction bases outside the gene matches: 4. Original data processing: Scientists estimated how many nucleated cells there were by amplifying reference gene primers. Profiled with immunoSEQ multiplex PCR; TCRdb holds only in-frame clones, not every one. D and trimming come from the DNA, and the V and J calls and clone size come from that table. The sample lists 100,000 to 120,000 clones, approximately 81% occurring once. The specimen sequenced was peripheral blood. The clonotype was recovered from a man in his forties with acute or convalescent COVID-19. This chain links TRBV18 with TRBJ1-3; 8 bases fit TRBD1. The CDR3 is CASSLQGAAGNTIYF. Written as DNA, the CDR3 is TGTGCCAGCTCACTCCAGGGGGCAGCTGGAAACACCATATATTTT.